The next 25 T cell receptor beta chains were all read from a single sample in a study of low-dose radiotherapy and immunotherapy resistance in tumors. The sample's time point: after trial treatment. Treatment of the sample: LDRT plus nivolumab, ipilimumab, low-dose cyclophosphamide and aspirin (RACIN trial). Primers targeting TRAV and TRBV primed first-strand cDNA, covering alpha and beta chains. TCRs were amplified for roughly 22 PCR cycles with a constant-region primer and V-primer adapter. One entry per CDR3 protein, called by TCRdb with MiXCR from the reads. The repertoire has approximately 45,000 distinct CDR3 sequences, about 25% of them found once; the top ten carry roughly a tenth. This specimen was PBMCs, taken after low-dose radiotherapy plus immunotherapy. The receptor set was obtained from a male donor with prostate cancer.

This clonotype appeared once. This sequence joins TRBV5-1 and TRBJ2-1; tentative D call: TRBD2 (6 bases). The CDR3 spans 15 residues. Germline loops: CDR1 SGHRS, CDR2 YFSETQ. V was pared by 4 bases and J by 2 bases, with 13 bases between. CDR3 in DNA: TGCGCCAGCAGCGAAGCGGGTACAGCCTACAATGAGCAGTTCTTC. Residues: CASSEAGTAYNEQFF.

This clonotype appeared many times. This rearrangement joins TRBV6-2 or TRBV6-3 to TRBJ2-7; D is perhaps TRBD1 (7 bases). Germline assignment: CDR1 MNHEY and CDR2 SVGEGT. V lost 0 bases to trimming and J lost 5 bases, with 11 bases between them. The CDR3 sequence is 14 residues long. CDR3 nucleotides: TGTGCCAGCAGTTACTCGATCAGGGGGGACGAGCAGTACTTC. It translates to CASSYSIRGDEQYF.

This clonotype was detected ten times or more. In DNA, the CDR3 is TGTGCCAGCAGTGAAGTCCGACAGGGGGAAGATACGCAGTATTTT. Its protein is CASSEVRQGEDTQYF. The V and J genes are TRBV2 and TRBJ2-3; 9 nucleotides line up with TRBD1. The germline V gene encodes CDR1 SNHLY and CDR2 FYNNEI. The length of the CDR3 is 15 residues. V was pared by 1 base and J by 5 bases, with 4 bases of the junction left unmatched.

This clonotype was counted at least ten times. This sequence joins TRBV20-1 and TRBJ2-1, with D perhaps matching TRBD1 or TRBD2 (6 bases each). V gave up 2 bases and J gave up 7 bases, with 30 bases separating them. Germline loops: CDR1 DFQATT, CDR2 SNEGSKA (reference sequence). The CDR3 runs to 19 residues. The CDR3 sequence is CSARSLYTGGFLSQNEQFF. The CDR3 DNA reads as TGCAGTGCTAGATCCCTTTATACCGGGGGCTTCCTCTCCCAGAATGAGCAGTTCTTC.

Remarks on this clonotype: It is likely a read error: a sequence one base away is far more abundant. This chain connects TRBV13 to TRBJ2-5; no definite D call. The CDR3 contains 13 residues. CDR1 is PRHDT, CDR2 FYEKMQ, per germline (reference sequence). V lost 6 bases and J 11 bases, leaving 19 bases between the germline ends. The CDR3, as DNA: TGTGCCAGCAGGACCCAGTTTATGACTTGGCAGTACTTC. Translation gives CASRTQFMTWQYF.

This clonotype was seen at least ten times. CDR3 residues: CASSSQTGHPYEQYF. The CDR3 coding sequence is TGTGCCAGCAGCTCACAGACAGGACACCCCTACGAGCAGTACTTC. This chain links TRBV7-9 with TRBJ2-7; tentatively, D is TRBD1 (6 bases). The CDR3 extends over 15 amino acids. Germline CDR1 is SEHNR and CDR2 is FQNEAQ (reference sequence). The germline V and J ends were trimmed by 4 bases and 2 bases, with 15 bases remaining between them. Complete variable domain (other parts from reference TRBV7-9 and TRBJ2-7): DTGVSQNPRHKITKRGQNVTFRCDPISEHNRLYWYRQTLGQGPEFLTYFQNEAQLEKSRLLSDRFSAERPKGSFSTLEIQRTEQGDSAMYLCASSSQTGHPYEQYFGPGTRLTVT.

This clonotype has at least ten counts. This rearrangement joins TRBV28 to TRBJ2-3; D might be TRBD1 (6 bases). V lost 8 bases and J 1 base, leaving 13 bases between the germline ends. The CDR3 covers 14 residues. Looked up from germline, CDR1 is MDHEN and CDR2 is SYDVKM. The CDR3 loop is CASFDRTGTDTQYF. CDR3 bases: TGTGCCAGCTTTGACAGGACGGGCACAGATACGCAGTATTTT.

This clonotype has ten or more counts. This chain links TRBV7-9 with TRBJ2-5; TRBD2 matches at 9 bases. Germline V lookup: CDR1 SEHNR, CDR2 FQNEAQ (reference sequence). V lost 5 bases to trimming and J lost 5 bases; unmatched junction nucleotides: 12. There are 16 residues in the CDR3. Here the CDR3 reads CASSPRLREGRETQYF. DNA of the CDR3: TGTGCCAGCAGCCCCCGTTTGCGGGAGGGCCGGGAGACCCAGTACTTC.

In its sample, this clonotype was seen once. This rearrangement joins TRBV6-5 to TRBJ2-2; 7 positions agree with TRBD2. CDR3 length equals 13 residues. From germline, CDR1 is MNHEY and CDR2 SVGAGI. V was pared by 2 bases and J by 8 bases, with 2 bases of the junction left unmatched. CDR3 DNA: TGTGCCAGCAGTTACCAAGCGGGGGGGGAGCTGTTTTTT. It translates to CASSYQAGGELFF.

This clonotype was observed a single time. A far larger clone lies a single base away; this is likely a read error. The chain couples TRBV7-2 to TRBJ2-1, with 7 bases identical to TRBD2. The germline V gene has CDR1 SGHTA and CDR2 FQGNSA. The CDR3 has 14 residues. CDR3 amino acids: CAKGSGYARGTQFF. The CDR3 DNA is TGTGCTAAGGGTAGCGGGTACGCAAGAGGGACCCAGTTCTTC.

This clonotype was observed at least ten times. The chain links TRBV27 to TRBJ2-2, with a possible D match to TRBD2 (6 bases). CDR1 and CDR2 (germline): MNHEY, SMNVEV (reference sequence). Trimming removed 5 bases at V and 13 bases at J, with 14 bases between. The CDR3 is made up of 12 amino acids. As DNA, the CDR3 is TGTGCCAGCAGTAGGGACTCCCTAGGGCTGTTTTTT. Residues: CASSRDSLGLFF.

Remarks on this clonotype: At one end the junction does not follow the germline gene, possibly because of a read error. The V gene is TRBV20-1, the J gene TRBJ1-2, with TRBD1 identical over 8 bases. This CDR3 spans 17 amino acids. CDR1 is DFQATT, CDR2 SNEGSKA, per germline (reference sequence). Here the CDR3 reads CSTSVRPRTGTFYGYTF. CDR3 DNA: TGCAGTACTAGCGTACGCCCCAGGACAGGGACTTTCTATGGCTACACCTTC.

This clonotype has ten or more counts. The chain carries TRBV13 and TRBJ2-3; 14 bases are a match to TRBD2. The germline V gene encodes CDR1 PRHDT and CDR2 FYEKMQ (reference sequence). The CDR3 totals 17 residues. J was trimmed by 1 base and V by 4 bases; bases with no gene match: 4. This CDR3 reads CASSYGLAGGGTDTQYF. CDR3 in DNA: TGTGCCAGCAGCTACGGACTAGCGGGGGGCGGCACAGATACGCAGTATTTT.

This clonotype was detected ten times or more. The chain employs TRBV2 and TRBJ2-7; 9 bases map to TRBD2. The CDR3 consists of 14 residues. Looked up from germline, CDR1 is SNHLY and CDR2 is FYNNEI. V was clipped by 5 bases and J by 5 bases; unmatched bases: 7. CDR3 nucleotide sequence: TGTGCCAGCAGTAATAGCGGGAGATCCAACGAGCAGTACTTC. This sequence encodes CASSNSGRSNEQYF.

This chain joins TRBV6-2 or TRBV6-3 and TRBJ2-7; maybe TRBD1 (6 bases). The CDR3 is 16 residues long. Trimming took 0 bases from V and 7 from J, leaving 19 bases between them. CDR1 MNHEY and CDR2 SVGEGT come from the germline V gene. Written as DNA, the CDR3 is TGTGCCAGCAGTTACTCGAGTGCAGGGGTAGGAGAAGAGCAGTACTTC. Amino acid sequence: CASSYSSAGVGEEQYF.

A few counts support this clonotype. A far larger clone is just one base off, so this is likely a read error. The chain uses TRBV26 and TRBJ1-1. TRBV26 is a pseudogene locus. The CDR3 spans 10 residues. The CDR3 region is CAPRGYEAFF. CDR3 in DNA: TGTGCCCCCAGAGGGTATGAAGCTTTCTTT.

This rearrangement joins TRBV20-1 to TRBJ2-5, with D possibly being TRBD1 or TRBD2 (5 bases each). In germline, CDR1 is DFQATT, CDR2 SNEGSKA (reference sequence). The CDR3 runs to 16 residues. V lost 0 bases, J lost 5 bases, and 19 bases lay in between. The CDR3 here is CSARDIRVGDVETQYF. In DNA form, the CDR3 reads TGCAGTGCTAGAGATATCAGGGTAGGGGACGTGGAGACCCAGTACTTC.

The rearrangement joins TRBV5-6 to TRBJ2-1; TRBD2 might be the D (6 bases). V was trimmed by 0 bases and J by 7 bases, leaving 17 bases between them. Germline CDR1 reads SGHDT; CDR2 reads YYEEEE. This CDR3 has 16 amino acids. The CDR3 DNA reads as TGTGCCAGCAGCTTGGGGGATGCGGGACGGCGGAATGAGCAGTTCTTC. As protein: CASSLGDAGRRNEQFF. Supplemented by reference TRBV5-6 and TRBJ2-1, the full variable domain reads DAGVTQSPTHLIKTRGQQVTLRCSPKSGHDTVSWYQQALGQGPQFIFQYYEEEERQRGNFPDRFSGHQFPNYSSELNVNALLLGDSALYLCASSLGDAGRRNEQFFGPGTRLTVL.

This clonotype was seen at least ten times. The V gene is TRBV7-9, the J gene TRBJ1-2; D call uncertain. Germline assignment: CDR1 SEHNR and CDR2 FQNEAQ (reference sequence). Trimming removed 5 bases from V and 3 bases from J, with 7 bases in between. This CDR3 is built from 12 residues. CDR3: CASSPEHYGYTF. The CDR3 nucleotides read TGTGCCAGCAGCCCGGAGCACTATGGCTACACCTTC.

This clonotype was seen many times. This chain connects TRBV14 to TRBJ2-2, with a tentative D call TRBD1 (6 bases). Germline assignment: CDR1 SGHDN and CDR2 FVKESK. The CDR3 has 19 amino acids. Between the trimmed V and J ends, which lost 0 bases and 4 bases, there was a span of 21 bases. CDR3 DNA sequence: TGTGCCAGCAGCCAAGATCGAGGGGGACCGGACGGCTTCACCGGGGAGCTGTTTTTT. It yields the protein CASSQDRGGPDGFTGELFF.

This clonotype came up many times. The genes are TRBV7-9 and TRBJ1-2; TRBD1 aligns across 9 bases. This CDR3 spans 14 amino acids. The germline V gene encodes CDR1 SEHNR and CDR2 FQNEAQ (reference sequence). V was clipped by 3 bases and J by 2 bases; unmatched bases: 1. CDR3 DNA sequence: TGTGCCAGCAGCTTTGGGACAGGGAACTATGGCTACACCTTC. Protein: CASSFGTGNYGYTF. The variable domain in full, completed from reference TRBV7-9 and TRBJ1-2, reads DTGVSQNPRHKITKRGQNVTFRCDPISEHNRLYWYRQTLGQGPEFLTYFQNEAQLEKSRLLSDRFSAERPKGSFSTLEIQRTEQGDSAMYLCASSFGTGNYGYTFGSGTRLTVV.

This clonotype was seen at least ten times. The CDR3 spells CASSLDAGWETQYF. CDR3 in DNA: TGTGCCAGCAGCTTAGACGCGGGATGGGAGACCCAGTACTTC. The chain uses TRBV7-6 and TRBJ2-5, with TRBD2 as a possible D gene (6 bases). Between the trimmed V and J ends, which lost 1 base and 5 bases, there was a span of 11 bases. Germline V gene data show CDR1 as SGHVS and CDR2 as FNYEAQ. The CDR3 is made up of 14 amino acids.

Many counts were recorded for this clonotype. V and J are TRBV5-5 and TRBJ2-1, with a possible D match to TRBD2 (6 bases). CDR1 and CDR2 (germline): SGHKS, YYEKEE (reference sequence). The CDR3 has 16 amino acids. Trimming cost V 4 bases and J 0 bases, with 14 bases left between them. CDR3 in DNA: TGTGCCAGCAGCCCGGGTCGGGGGAGCTCCTACAATGAGCAGTTCTTC. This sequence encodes CASSPGRGSSYNEQFF. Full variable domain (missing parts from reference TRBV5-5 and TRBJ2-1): DAGVTQSPTHLIKTRGQQVTLRCSPISGHKSVSWYQQVLGQGPQFIFQYYEKEERGRGNFPDRFSARQFPNYSSELNVNALLLGDSALYLCASSPGRGSSYNEQFFGPGTRLTVL.

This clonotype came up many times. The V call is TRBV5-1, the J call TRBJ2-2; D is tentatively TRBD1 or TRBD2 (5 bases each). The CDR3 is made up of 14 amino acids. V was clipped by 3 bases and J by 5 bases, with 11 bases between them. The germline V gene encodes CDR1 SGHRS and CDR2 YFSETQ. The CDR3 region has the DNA TGCGCCAGCAGCTCGGGACGTCCTACCGGGGAGCTGTTTTTT. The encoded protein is CASSSGRPTGELFF.

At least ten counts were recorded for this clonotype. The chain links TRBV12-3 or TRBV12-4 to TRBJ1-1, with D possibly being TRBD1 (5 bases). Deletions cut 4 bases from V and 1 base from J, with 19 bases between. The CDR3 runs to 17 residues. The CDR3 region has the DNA TGTGCCAGCAGTTCCCCAAGCTCGGGACGAAAGAACACTGAAGCTTTCTTT. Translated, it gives CASSSPSSGRKNTEAFF.